This is a list of T cell receptor beta chains from one sample in a study of blood T cell repertoires in COVID-19. Sequencing was performed with immunoSEQ multiplex PCR; in TCRdb, only in-frame clones are kept and a portion is missing. The profile shows roughly 200,000 clones, around 90% of them singletons. Sequenced: PBMCs or T cells enriched from blood (not recorded which). These TCRs come from a man in his thirties or forties in a cohort exposed to, infected with or recovered from COVID-19 (not recorded which). CDR3s include the opening cysteine and the closing phenylalanine or tryptophan. A D gene is named only where the DNA matches it firmly. Clone size appears in some rows only: once, few, many, or a class for an expanded clone.

J	V	size	D	DNA	CDR3
TRBJ2-7	TRBV6-6	.	.	TGTGCCAGCAGTTCCCTAGCGCAGCTTTCCTACGAGCAGTACTTC	CASSSLAQLSYEQYF
TRBJ2-1	TRBV6-1	.	.	TGTGCCAGCAGTGAAGGTGGGGCCTCCTACAATGAGCAGTTCTTC	CASSEGGASYNEQFF
TRBJ2-7	TRBV29-1	once	TRBD1	TGCAGCGTTCCATGGGGGACAGGGGTCAACGAGCAGTACTTC	CSVPWGTGVNEQYF
TRBJ2-7	TRBV7-9	.	TRBD1	TGTGCCAGCAGCCGACAGGGTTTATCCTACGAGCAGTACTTC	CASSRQGLSYEQYF
TRBJ2-7	TRBV5-1	.	.	TGCGCCAGCAGCGTGGCAGGGGCCGAGCAGTACTTC	CASSVAGAEQYF
TRBJ1-6	TRBV4-3	.	.	TGCGCCAGCAGCCAAGATCGGCAGGGCCATAATTCACCCCTCCACTTT	CASSQDRQGHNSPLHF
TRBJ1-6	TRBV6-5	.	.	TGTGCCTTAAGGGGGGAGGGATCACCCCTCCACTTT	CALRGEGSPLHF
TRBJ2-7	TRBV11-3	few	TRBD1	TGTGCCAGCAGCTTAGACGGGACAGGGATTAAGAACTTC	CASSLDGTGIKNF
TRBJ2-1	TRBV2	.	TRBD1	TGTGCCAGCAGTGAAGCATACCCGGGACAGGGCGCCTACAATGAGCAGTTCTTC	CASSEAYPGQGAYNEQFF
TRBJ2-3	TRBV6-1	.	TRBD1	TGTGCCAGCAGTGAAGTAGGGGACAGGGGGTTTTTGTCAGATACGCAGTATTTT	CASSEVGDRGFLSDTQYF
TRBJ2-7	TRBV27	.	.	TGTGCCAGCAGTTTACTGGGGGCTAACGAGCAGTACTTC	CASSLLGANEQYF
TRBJ1-1	TRBV6-2/TRBV6-3	.	TRBD1	TGTGCCAGCAGTTATCCAGGGACAGGCAGAGTTTTCGTCCTTGCTGAAGCTTTCTTT	CASSYPGTGRVFVLAEAFF
TRBJ2-7	TRBV7-8	.	.	TGTGCCAGCAGTCCTCTGGAGGGGGCTCACTACGAGCAGTACTTC	CASSPLEGAHYEQYF
TRBJ1-5	TRBV12-3/TRBV12-4	few	.	TGTGCCAGCCTTAAGGGGCGCAATCAGCCCCAGCATTTT	CASLKGRNQPQHF
TRBJ2-2	TRBV27	.	.	TGTGCCAGCACCCAGGCATCTGGGTCGGCGAACACCGGGGAGCTGTTTTTT	CASTQASGSANTGELFF
TRBJ2-2	TRBV7-6	.	.	TGTGCCAGCAGCCCCCTGGCAGGGTCGACCGGGGAGCTGTTTTTT	CASSPLAGSTGELFF
TRBJ2-7	TRBV20-1	.	TRBD2	TGCAGTGCTAGTTTTCCTAGCGGGGGTCAGCGACCTCGATACGAGCAGTACTTC	CSASFPSGGQRPRYEQYF
TRBJ2-1	TRBV28	once	TRBD2	TGTGCCAGCAGTTTATCGCTAGCGGGAGAGGACAATGAGCAGTTCTTC	CASSLSLAGEDNEQFF
TRBJ2-5	TRBV7-2	few	.	TGTGCCAGCAGCTTAGCGCAGGGACTCCCCCAAGAGACCCAGTACTTC	CASSLAQGLPQETQYF
TRBJ2-1	TRBV3-1/TRBV3-2	.	TRBD2	TGTGCCAGCAGCCACAGCCCACGGACTAGCACAGGGGAGCAGTTCTTC	CASSHSPRTSTGEQFF
TRBJ2-1	TRBV7-9	.	.	TGTGCCAGCAGCTTATTAGGGGATTCAAATGAGCAGTTCTTC	CASSLLGDSNEQFF
TRBJ1-2	TRBV5-1	.	.	TGCGCCAGCAGCTTGGGCGCTTTCGTCCAGGGGAAAGGTCGCGGCTACACCTTC	CASSLGAFVQGKGRGYTF
TRBJ2-3	TRBV5-1	.	.	TGCGCCAGCAGCTCAGTTTTGGGCACAGATACGCAGTATTTT	CASSSVLGTDTQYF
TRBJ2-2	TRBV3-1/TRBV3-2	.	TRBD2	TGTGCCAGCAGCCCGTGGGGACTAGCGGGAGGGAACACCGGGGAGCTGTTTTTT	CASSPWGLAGGNTGELFF
TRBJ2-7	TRBV13	.	TRBD1	TGTGCCAGCAGCATCGGACAGGGTAGGCCGTACGAGCAGTACTTC	CASSIGQGRPYEQYF
TRBJ2-1	TRBV6-2/TRBV6-3	.	TRBD2	TGTGCCAGCAGTTACAATGTCAGGGCTAGCGGAGGAACGCACAATGAGCAGTTCTTC	CASSYNVRASGGTHNEQFF
TRBJ2-1	TRBV7-3	few	.	TGTGCCAGCAGCCCAGGGCGGATAGGGAATGAGCAGTTCTTC	CASSPGRIGNEQFF
TRBJ1-2	TRBV3-1/TRBV3-2	.	.	TGTGCCAGCAGCCAGACTCGTGGAGGGAGGTATGGCTACACCTTC	CASSQTRGGRYGYTF
TRBJ2-1	TRBV27	.	.	TGTGCCAGCAGTACCCACGGCGGGACCGGGAGCAGGTTCTTC	CASSTHGGTGSRFF
TRBJ1-3	TRBV29-1	.	TRBD1	TGCAGCGCCGAGGACAGGGGTGAGAACACCATATATTTT	CSAEDRGENTIYF
TRBJ1-1	TRBV5-5	.	.	TGTGCCAGCAGCCCGTGGGGGGGGAACACTGAAGCTTTCTTT	CASSPWGGNTEAFF
TRBJ2-1	TRBV28	.	.	TGTGCCAGCAGTTACCTATTACATGAGCAGTTCTTC	CASSYLLHEQFF
TRBJ2-7	TRBV18	.	TRBD2	TGTGCCAGCTCACCACCGCGGGGGGGACTAGCGGGAGCAAACGAGCAGTACTTC	CASSPPRGGLAGANEQYF
TRBJ2-5	TRBV9	.	TRBD1	TGTGCCAGCAGCACCGGGACAGGGGACAGGGAGACCCAGTACTTC	CASSTGTGDRETQYF
TRBJ2-7	TRBV9	.	TRBD1	TGTGCCAGCAGCCCTAAGGTAGGGACAGGGCACCACGAGCAGTACTTC	CASSPKVGTGHHEQYF
TRBJ2-5	TRBV11-1	.	TRBD1	TGTGCCAGCAGACCCGGACAGGCCCCAGAGACCCAGTACTTC	CASRPGQAPETQYF
TRBJ2-1	TRBV9	.	TRBD2	TGTGCCAGCAGCGCGCCTCGGGAGGGCTCCTACAATGAGCAGTTCTTC	CASSAPREGSYNEQFF
TRBJ2-3	TRBV7-9	.	.	TGTGCCAGCAGCTCCCCCCAGGGAGATACGCAGTATTTT	CASSSPQGDTQYF
TRBJ2-7	TRBV4-2	.	.	TGTGCCAGCAGCCAAGATCACCGATCAGCGCAGGGCTACGAGCAGTACTTC	CASSQDHRSAQGYEQYF
TRBJ2-3	TRBV11-2	.	.	TGTGCCAGCAGCCGAAGTGGTGAGGCGGTTCAGGATACGCAGTATTTT	CASSRSGEAVQDTQYF
TRBJ2-5	TRBV14	.	.	TGTGCCAGCAGCCAACCCGGGCTTTTGCGGGAAGAGACCCAGTACTTC	CASSQPGLLREETQYF
TRBJ2-1	TRBV11-3	.	.	TGTGCCAGCAGCTTAGGCGCGGTAACTGAGCAGTTCTTC	CASSLGAVTEQFF
TRBJ2-2	TRBV19	.	.	TGTGCCAGTATTCAAGCCGGGACATTGAACACCGGGGAGCTGTTTTTT	CASIQAGTLNTGELFF
TRBJ1-1	TRBV4-1	.	.	TGCGCCAGCAGCCCACGCTTATGGAGGGTAAGGACTGAAGCTTTCTTT	CASSPRLWRVRTEAFF
TRBJ1-1	TRBV29-1	.	.	TGCAGCGTCCAGGGGAGTTTCACTGAAGCTTTCTTT	CSVQGSFTEAFF
TRBJ2-7	TRBV2	few	.	TGTGCCAGCAGTGAACCCGGAAGGGGCGTCGACGAGCAGTACTTC	CASSEPGRGVDEQYF
TRBJ1-1	TRBV2	once	.	TGTGTTAAGCAGAGACAACTTGCTTTCTTT	CVKQRQLAFF
TRBJ2-5	TRBV28	.	TRBD2	TGTGCCAGCAAGTTGACTAGCGGGGGGGAGACCCAGTACTTC	CASKLTSGGETQYF
TRBJ1-2	TRBV18	once	.	TGTGCCAGCTCACCGGGAGTTTATTACAGCTTCAACTATGGCTACACCTTC	CASSPGVYYSFNYGYTF
TRBJ2-5	TRBV27	.	.	TGTGCCAGCAGTCCCCTCTCCCTCGGACAGCAAGAGACCCAGTACTTC	CASSPLSLGQQETQYF
TRBJ1-2	TRBV27	.	.	TGTGCCAGCAGTTTAACCCTAAACAGGGTAAAGGATGGCTACACCTTC	CASSLTLNRVKDGYTF